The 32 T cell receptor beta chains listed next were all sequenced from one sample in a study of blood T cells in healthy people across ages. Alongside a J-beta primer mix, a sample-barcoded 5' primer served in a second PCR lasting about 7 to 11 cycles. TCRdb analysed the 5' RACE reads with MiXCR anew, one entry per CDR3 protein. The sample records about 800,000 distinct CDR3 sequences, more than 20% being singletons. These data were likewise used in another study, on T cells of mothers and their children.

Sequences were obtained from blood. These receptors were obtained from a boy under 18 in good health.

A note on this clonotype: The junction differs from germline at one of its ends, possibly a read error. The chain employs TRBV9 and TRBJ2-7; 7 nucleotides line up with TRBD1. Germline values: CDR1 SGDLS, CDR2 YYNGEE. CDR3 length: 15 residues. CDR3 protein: CASSARQDTGAEQYF. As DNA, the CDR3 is TGCGCCAGCAGCGCACGACAGGACACAGGGGCCGAGCAGTACTTC.

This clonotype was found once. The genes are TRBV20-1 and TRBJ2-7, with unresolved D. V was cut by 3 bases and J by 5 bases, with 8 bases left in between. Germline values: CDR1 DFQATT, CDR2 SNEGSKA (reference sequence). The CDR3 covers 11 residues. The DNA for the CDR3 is TGCAGTGCTAGTTTGGTGGACGAGCAGTACTTC. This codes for CSASLVDEQYF.

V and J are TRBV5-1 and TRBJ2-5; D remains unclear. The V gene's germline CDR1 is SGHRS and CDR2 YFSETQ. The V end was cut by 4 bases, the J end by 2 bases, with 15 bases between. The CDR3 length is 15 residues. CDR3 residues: CASSPISLPQETQYF. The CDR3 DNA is TGCGCCAGCAGCCCAATTTCACTACCGCAAGAGACCCAGTACTTC.

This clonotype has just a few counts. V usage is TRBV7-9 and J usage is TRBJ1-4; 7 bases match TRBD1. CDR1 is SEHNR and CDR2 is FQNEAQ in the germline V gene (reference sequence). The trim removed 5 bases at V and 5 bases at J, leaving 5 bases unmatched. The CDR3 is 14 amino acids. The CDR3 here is CASSVRGQNEKLFF. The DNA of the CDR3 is TGTGCCAGCAGCGTTAGGGGGCAGAATGAAAAACTGTTTTTT.

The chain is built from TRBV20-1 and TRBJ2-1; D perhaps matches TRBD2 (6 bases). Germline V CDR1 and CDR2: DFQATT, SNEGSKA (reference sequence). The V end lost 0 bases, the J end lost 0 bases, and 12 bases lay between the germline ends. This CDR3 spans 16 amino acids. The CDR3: CSARDLATSSYNEQFF. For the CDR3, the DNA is TGCAGTGCTAGAGATCTAGCGACGAGCTCCTACAATGAGCAGTTCTTC.

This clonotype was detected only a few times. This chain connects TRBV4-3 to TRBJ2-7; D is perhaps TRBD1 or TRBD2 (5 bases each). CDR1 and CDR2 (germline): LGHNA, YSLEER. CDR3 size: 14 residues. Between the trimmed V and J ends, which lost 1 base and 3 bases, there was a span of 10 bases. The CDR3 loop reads CASSQGRAGYEQYF. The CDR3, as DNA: TGCGCCAGCAGCCAAGGCAGGGCGGGCTACGAGCAGTACTTC.

CDR3 in DNA: TGTGCCAGCAGCTTAAGGGGACGCGCAGGCACCATATATTTT. This encodes CASSLRGRAGTIYF. The V gene is TRBV7-2, the J gene TRBJ1-3, with TRBD1 as a possible D gene (5 bases). Germline V gene lookup returns CDR1 SGHTA and CDR2 FQGNSA. The CDR3 loop spans 14 amino acids. V shed 2 bases and J shed 9 bases, with 14 bases lying between them.

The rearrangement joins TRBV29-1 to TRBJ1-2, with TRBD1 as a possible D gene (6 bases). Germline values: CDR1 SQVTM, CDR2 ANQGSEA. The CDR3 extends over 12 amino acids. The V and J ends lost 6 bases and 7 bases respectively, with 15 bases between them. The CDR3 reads CSVDQGSGGYTF. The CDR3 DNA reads TGCAGCGTGGATCAGGGGAGCGGTGGCTACACCTTC.

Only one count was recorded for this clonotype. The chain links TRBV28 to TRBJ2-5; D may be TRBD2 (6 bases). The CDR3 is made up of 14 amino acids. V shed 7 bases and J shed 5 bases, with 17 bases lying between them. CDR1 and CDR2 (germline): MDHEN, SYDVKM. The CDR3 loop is CASNPVGSYETQYF. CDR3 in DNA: TGTGCCAGCAATCCGGTCGGGAGTTATGAGACCCAGTACTTC.

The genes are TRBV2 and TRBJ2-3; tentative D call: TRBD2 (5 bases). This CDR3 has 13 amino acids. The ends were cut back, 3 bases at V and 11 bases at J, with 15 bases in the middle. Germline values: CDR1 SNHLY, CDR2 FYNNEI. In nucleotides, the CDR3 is TGTGCCAGCAGTGATGGCCCGGGGAGAGGGCAGTATTTT. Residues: CASSDGPGRGQYF. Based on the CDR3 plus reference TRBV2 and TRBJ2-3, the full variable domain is EPEVTQTPSHQVTQMGQEVILRCVPISNHLYFYWYRQILGQKVEFLVSFYNNEISEKSEIFDDQFSVERPDGSNFTLKIRSTKLEDSAMYFCASSDGPGRGQYFGPGTRLTVL.

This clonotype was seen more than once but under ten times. The CDR3 here is CASSHGRERDTQYF. CDR3 DNA sequence: TGTGCCAGCAGCCACGGACGGGAGCGGGATACGCAGTATTTT. The chain uses TRBV7-3 and TRBJ2-3; a weak D match, TRBD2 (6 bases). The ends were cut back, 5 bases at V and 6 bases at J, with 15 bases in the middle. Germline CDR1 reads SGHTA; CDR2 reads FQGTGA. The CDR3 consists of 14 residues.

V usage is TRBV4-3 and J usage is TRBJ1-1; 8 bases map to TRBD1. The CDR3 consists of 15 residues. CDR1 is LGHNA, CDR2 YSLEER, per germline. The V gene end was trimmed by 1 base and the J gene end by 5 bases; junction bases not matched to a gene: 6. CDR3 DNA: TGCGCCAGCAGCCAAGCCCGGACAGGGAGGACTGAAGCTTTCTTT. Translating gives CASSQARTGRTEAFF.

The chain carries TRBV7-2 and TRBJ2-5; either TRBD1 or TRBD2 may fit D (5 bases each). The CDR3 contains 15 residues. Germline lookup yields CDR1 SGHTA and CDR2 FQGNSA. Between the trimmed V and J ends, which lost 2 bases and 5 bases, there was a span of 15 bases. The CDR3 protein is CASSLTGSWGETQYF. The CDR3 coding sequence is TGTGCCAGCAGCTTAACGGGATCATGGGGGGAGACCCAGTACTTC.

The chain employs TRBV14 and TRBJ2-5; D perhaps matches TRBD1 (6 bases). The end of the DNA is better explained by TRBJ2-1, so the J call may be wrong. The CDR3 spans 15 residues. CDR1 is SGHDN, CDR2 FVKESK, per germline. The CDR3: CASSAFVGAGDEQFF. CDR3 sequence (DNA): TGTGCCAGCAGCGCCTTTGTGGGGGCCGGGGATGAGCAGTTCTTC.

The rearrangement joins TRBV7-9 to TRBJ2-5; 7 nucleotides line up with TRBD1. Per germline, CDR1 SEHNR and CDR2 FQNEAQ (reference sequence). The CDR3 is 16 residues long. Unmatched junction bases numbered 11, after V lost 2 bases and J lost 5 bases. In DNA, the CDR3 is TGTGCCAGCAGCTTATTGGCAGGGGGTTGGTCGGAGACCCAGTACTTC. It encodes CASSLLAGGWSETQYF.

CDR3 in amino acids: CASSRQGGAQPQHF. CDR3 in DNA: TGTGCCAGCAGTAGGCAGGGAGGTGCTCAGCCCCAGCATTTT. This chain links TRBV28 with TRBJ1-5; D may be TRBD1 (5 bases). Germline CDR1 MDHEN, CDR2 SYDVKM. The CDR3 consists of 14 residues. V lost 5 bases and J 6 bases, leaving 14 bases between the germline ends.

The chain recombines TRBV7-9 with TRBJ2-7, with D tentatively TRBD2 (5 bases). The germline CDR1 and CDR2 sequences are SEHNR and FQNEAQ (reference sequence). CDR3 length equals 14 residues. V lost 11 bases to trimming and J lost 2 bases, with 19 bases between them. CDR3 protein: CAQTAGTDPYEQYF. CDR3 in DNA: TGTGCCCAAACCGCGGGCACAGACCCCTACGAGCAGTACTTC.

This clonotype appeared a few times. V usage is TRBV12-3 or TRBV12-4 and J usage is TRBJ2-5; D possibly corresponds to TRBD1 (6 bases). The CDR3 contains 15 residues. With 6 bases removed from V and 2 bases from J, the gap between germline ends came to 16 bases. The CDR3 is CASSHPGQPQETQYF. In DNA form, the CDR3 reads TGTGCCAGCAGCCACCCTGGACAGCCTCAAGAGACCCAGTACTTC.

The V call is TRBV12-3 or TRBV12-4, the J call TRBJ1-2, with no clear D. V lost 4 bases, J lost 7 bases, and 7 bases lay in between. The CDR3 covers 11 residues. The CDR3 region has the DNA TGTGCCAGCAGTTCAGGTCCTGGCTACACCTTC. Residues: CASSSGPGYTF.

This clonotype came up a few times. This chain's CDR3 is CASSLAQGPYEQYF. Here the CDR3 DNA reads TGTGCCAGCAGCTTAGCACAGGGACCTTACGAGCAGTACTTC. The J gene is TRBJ2-7, the V gene TRBV7-2, with D possibly being TRBD1 (6 bases). The CDR3 spans 14 residues. Trimming pared 0 bases from V and 4 bases from J, leaving 10 bases between. CDR1 and CDR2 from the germline V gene are SGHTA and FQGNSA.

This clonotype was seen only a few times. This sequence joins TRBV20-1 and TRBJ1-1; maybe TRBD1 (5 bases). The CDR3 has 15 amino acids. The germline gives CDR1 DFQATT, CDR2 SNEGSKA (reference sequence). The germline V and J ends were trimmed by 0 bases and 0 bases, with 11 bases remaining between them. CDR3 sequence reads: CSARDRVWLNTEAFF. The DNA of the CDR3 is TGCAGTGCTAGAGACAGGGTTTGGCTGAACACTGAAGCTTTCTTT.

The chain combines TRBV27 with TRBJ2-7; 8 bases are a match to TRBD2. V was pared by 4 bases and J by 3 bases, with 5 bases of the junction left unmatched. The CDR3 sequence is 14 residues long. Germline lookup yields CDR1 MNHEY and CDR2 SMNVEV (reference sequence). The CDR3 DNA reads TGTGCCAGCAGTTACGCGGGAGGCTACTACGAGCAGTACTTC. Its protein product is CASSYAGGYYEQYF.

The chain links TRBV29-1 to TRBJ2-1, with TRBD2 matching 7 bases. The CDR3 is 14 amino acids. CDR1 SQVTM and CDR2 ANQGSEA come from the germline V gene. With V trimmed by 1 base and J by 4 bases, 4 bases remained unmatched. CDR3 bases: TGCAGCGTTGAAGGAACAGCGGGATACAATGAGCAGTTCTTC. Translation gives CSVEGTAGYNEQFF.

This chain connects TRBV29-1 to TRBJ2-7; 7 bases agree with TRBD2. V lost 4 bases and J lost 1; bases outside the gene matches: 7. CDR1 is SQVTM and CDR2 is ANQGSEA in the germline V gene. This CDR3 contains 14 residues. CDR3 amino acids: CSVGAGELSYEQYF. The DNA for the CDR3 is TGCAGCGTTGGGGCGGGGGAACTATCCTACGAGCAGTACTTC.

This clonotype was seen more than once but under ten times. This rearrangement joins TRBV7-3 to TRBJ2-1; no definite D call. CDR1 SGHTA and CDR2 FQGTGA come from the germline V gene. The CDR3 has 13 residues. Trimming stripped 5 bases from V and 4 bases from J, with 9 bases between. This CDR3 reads CASSPTKYNEQFF. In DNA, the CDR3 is TGTGCCAGCAGCCCCACCAAGTACAATGAGCAGTTCTTC.

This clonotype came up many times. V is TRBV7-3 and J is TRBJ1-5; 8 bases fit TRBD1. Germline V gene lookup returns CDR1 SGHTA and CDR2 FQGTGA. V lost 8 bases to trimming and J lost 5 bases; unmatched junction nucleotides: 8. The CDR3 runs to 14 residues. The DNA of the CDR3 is TGTGCCAGCGCGAGGTTACAGGGGGATCAGCCCCAGCATTTT. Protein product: CASARLQGDQPQHF.

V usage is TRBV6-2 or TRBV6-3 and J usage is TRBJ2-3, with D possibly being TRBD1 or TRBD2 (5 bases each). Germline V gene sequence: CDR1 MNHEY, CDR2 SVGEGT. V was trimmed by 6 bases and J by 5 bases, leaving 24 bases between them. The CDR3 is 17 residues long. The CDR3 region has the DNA TGTGCCAGCAGGCCGGGACGGATCGGCCTCCTACTAGATACGCAGTATTTT. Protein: CASRPGRIGLLLDTQYF.

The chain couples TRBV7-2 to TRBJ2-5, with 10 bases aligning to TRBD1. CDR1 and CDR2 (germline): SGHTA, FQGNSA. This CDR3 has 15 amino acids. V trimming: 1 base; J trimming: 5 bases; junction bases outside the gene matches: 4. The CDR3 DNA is TGTGCCAGCAGCTTAGACGGGACAGGGGAGGAGACCCAGTACTTC. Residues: CASSLDGTGEETQYF.

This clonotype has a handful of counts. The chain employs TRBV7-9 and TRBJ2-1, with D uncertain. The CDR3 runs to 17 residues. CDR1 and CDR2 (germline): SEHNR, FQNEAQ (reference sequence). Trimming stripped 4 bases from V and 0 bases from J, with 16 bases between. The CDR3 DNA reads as TGTGCCAGCAGCTCAAGACCCGGGCTCCGCTCCTACAATGAGCAGTTCTTC. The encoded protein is CASSSRPGLRSYNEQFF.

The CDR3 is CAISDPGPGEKLFF. CDR3 bases: TGTGCCATCAGTGATCCCGGGCCTGGGGAAAAACTGTTTTTT. This rearrangement joins TRBV10-3 to TRBJ1-4; D gene unclear. Trimming left V 3 bases short and J 8 bases short, with 13 bases between. Germline CDR1 is ENHRY and CDR2 is SYGVKD. The CDR3 has 14 amino acids.

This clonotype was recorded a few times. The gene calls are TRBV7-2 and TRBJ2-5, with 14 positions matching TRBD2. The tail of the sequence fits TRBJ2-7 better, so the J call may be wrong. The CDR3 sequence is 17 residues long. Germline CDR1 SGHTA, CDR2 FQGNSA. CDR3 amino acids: CASGSGLAGGRPYEQYF. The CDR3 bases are TGTGCCAGCGGATCAGGACTAGCGGGGGGCCGCCCCTACGAGCAGTACTTC.

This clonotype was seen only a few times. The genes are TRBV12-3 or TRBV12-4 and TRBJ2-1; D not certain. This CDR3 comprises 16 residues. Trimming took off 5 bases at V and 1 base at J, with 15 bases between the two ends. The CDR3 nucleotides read TGTGCCAGCAGTAATTATCGTGGATTTTCCTACAATGAGCAGTTCTTC. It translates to CASSNYRGFSYNEQFF.